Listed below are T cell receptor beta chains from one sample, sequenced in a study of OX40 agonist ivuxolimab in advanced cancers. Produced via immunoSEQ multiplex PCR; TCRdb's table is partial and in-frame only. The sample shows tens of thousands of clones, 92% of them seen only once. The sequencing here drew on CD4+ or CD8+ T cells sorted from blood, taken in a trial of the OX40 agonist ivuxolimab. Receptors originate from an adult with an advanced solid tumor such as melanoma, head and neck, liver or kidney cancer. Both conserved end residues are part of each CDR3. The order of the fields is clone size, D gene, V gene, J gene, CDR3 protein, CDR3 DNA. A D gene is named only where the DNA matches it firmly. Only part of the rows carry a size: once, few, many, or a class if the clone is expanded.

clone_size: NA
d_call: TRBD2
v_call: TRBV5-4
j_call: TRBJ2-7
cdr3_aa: CASSPWTSGGHEQYF
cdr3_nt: TGTGCCAGCAGCCCCTGGACTAGCGGGGGACACGAGCAGTACTTC

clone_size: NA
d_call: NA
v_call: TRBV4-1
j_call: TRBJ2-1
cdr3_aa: CASSQDTTPGNEQFF
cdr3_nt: TGCGCCAGCAGCCAAGACACCACCCCTGGCAATGAGCAGTTCTTC

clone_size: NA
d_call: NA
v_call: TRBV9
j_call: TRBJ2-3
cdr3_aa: CASSVSAGSLTDTQYF
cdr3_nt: TGTGCCAGCAGCGTATCGGCAGGCTCACTTACAGATACGCAGTATTTT

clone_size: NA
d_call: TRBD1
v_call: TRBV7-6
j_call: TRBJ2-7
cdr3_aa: CASSLGTPGQGALKYEQYF
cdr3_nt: TGTGCCAGCAGCTTAGGCACCCCGGGACAGGGGGCTCTAAAATACGAGCAGTACTTC

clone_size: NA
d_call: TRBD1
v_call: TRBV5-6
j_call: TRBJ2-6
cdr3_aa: CASSGAGGISSGANVLTF
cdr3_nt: TGTGCCAGCAGCGGGGCAGGGGGCATAAGCTCTGGGGCCAACGTCCTGACTTTC

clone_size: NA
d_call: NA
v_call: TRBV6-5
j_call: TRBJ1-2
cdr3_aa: CASSYGYGYTF
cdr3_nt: TGTGCCAGCAGTTACGGCTATGGCTACACCTTC

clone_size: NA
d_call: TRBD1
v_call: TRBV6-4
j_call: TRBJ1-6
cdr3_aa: CASSAGTGGHNSPLHF
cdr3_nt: TGTGCCAGCAGTGCCGGGACAGGGGGACATAATTCACCCCTCCACTTT

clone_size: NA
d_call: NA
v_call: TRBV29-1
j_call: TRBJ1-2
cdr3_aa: CSVVGLYGYTF
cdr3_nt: TGCAGCGTTGTGGGGTTGTATGGCTACACCTTC

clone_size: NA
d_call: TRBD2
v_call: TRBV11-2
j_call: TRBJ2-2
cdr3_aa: CASSLERGRTGELFF
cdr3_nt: TGTGCCAGCAGCTTAGAGCGGGGGAGAACCGGGGAGCTGTTTTTT

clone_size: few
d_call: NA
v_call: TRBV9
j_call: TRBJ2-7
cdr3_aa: CASSAPGRPYEQYF
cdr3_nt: TGTGCCAGCAGCGCACCGGGACGGCCATACGAGCAGTACTTC

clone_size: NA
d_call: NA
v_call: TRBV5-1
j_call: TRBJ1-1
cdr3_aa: CASTREGTEAFF
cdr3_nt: TGCGCCAGTACCAGGGAGGGCACTGAAGCTTTCTTT

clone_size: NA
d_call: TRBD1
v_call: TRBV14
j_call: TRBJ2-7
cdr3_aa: CASSQLTGGNKNF
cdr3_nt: TGTGCCAGCAGCCAATTGACAGGGGGTAACAAGAACTTC

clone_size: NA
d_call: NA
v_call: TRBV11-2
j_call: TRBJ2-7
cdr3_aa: CASSLTGFYYEQYF
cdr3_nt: TGTGCCAGCAGCCTCACAGGGTTCTACTACGAGCAGTACTTC

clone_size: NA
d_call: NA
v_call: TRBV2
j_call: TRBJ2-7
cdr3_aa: CASTRDDRGYEQYF
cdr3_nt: TGTGCCAGCACCCGTGATGACAGAGGCTACGAGCAGTACTTC

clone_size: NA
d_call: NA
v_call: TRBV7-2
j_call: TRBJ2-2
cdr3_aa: CASSHSTGELFF
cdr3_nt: TGTGCCAGCAGCCATTCTACCGGGGAGCTGTTTTTT

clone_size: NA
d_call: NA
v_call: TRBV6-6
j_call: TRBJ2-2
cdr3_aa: CASSPYRATGELFF
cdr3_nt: TGTGCCAGCAGTCCCTACAGAGCTACCGGGGAGCTGTTTTTT

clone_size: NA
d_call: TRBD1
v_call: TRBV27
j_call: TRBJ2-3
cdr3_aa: CASSFGTGVGTDTQYF
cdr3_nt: TGTGCCAGCAGTTTCGGGACAGGGGTTGGTACAGATACGCAGTATTTT

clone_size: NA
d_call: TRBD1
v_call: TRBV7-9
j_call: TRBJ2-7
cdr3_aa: CASSLPGQDGPYEQYF
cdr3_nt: TGTGCCAGCAGCTTACCGGGACAGGACGGTCCCTACGAGCAGTACTTC

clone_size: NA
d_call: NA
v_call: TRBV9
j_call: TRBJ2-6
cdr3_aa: CASSTQISGANVLTF
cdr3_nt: TGTGCCAGCAGCACACAAATCTCTGGGGCCAACGTCCTGACTTTC

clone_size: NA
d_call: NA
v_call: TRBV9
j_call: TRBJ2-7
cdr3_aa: CASSVALTSSYEQYF
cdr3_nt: TGTGCCAGCAGCGTAGCTTTGACCAGCTCCTACGAGCAGTACTTC

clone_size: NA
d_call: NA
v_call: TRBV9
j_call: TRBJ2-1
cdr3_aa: CASSVVSGYNEQFF
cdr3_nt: TGTGCCAGCAGCGTAGTTTCGGGGTACAATGAGCAGTTCTTC

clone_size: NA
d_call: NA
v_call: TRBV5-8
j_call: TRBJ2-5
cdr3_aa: CASTAWNVGGQETQYF
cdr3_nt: TGTGCCAGCACAGCTTGGAATGTCGGGGGTCAAGAGACCCAGTACTTC

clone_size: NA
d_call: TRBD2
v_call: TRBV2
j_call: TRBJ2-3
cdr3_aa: CASRPRLAGGLATDTQYF
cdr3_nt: TGTGCCAGCCGTCCGAGACTAGCGGGGGGCCTGGCCACAGATACGCAGTATTTT

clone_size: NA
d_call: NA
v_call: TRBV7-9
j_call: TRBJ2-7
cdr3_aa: CASSLELYEQYF
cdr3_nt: TGTGCCAGCAGCTTAGAACTCTACGAGCAGTACTTC

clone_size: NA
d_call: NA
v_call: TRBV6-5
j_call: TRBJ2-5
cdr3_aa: CASSHDGQETQYF
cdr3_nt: TGTGCCAGCAGCCACGACGGCCAAGAGACCCAGTACTTC

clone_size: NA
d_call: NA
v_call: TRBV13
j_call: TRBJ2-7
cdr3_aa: CASSLGDSAVPYEQYF
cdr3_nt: TGTGCCAGCAGCTTAGGCGATAGCGCGGTCCCCTACGAGCAGTACTTC

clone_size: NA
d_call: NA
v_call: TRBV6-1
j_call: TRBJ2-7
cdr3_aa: CASSEARDNISEQYF
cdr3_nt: TGTGCCAGCAGTGAAGCCCGGGACAATATCTCCGAGCAGTACTTC

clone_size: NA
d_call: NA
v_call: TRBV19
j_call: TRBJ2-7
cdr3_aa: CASKAAGTPSYEQYF
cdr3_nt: TGTGCCAGTAAAGCCGCCGGGACACCCTCCTACGAGCAGTACTTC

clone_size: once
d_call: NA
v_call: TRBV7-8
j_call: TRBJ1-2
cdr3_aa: CASNLGADGYGYTF
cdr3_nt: TGTGCCAGCAACTTGGGGGCAGACGGCTATGGCTACACCTTC

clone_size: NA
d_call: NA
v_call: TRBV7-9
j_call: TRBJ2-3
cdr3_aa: CASSFLRGGTDTQYF
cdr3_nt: TGTGCCAGCAGCTTTTTGAGGGGGGGCACAGATACGCAGTATTTT

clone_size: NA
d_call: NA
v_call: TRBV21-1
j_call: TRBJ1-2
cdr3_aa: CASSKEGTGIPNYGYTF
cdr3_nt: TGTGCCAGCAGCAAAGAAGGGACGGGGATCCCTAACTATGGCTACACCTTC

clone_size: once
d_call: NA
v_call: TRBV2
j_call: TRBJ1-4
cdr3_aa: CASRATVAANEKLFF
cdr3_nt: TGTGCCAGCAGGGCGACAGTGGCGGCTAATGAAAAACTGTTTTTT

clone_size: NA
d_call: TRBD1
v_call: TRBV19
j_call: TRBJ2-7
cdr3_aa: CASSFGQGSYEQYF
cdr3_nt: TGTGCCAGTAGTTTCGGACAGGGTTCCTACGAGCAGTACTTC

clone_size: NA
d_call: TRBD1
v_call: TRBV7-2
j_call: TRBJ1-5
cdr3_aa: CASSFGGTGGQPQHF
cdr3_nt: TGTGCCAGCAGCTTCGGGGGGACAGGGGGACAGCCCCAGCATTTT

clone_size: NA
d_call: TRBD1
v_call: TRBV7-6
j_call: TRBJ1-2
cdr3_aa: CASSFPGQEISGYTF
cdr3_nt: TGTGCCAGCAGTTTTCCGGGACAGGAGATATCCGGCTACACCTTC

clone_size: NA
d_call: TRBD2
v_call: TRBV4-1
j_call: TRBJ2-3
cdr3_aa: CASSPGLAGYTDTQYF
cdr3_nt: TGCGCCAGCAGCCCGGGACTAGCGGGGTATACAGATACGCAGTATTTT

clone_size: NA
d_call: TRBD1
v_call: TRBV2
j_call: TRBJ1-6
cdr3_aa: CASIVGQGNSPLHF
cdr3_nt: TGTGCCAGCATCGTGGGACAGGGAAATTCACCCCTCCACTTT

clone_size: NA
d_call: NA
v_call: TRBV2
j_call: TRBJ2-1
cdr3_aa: CASSDGGRRYGYNEQFF
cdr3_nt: TGTGCCAGCAGTGATGGGGGCCGAAGATACGGATACAATGAGCAGTTCTTC